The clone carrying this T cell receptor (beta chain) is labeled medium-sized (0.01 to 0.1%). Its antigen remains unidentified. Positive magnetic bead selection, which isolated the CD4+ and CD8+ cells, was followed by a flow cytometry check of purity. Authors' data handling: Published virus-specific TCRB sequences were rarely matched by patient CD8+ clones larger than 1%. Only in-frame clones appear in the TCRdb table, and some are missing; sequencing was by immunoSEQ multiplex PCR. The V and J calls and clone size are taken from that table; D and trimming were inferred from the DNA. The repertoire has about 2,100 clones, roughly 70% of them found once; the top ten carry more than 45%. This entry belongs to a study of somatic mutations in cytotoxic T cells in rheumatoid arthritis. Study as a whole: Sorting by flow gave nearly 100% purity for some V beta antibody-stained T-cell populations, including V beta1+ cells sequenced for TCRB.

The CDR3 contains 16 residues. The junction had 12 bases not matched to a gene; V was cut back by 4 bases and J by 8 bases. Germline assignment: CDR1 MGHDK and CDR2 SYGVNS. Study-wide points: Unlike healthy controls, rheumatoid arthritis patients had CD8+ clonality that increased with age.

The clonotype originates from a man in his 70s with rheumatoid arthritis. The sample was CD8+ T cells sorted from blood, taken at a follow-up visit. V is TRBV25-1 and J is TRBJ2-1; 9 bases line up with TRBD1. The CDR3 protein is CASSVLGQGGGYEQFF. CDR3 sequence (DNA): TGTGCCAGCAGTGTATTGGGACAGGGTGGAGGGTATGAGCAGTTCTTC.